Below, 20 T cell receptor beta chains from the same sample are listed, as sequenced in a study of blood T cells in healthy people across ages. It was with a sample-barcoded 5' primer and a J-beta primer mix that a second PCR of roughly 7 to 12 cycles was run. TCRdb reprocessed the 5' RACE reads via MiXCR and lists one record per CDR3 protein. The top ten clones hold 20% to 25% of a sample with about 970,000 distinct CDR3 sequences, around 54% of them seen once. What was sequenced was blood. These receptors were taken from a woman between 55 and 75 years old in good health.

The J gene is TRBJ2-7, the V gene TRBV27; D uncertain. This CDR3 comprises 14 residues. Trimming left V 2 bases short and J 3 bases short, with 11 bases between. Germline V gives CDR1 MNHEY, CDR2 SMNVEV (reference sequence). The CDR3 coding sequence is TGTGCCAGCAGTTTAGAGCGATGGGGCTACGAGCAGTACTTC. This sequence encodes CASSLERWGYEQYF.

The CDR3 is CATSDTGLAGQETQYF. In nucleotides, the CDR3 is TGTGCCACCAGTGATACGGGACTAGCGGGACAAGAGACCCAGTACTTC. The chain combines TRBV24-1 with TRBJ2-5; 13 bases agree with TRBD2. Germline lookup yields CDR1 KGHDR and CDR2 SFDVKD. V dropped 3 bases and J dropped 2; count of bases not matched to a gene: 2. This CDR3 comprises 16 residues.

The DNA for the CDR3 is TGCGCCAGCAGCCCTCGAGGGGGCGTTAGCTCCTACAATGAGCAGTTCTTC. This encodes CASSPRGGVSSYNEQFF. The chain combines TRBV5-1 with TRBJ2-1, with 7 bases lining up with TRBD1. V shed 4 bases and J 0 bases; nucleotides not matched to a gene: 10. Germline lookup yields CDR1 SGHRS and CDR2 YFSETQ. The CDR3 extends over 17 amino acids. Together with reference TRBV5-1 and TRBJ2-1, the CDR3 gives the full variable domain: KAGVTQTPRYLIKTRGQQVTLSCSPISGHRSVSWYQQTPGQGLQFLFEYFSETQRNKGNFPGRFSGRQFSNSRSEMNVSTLELGDSALYLCASSPRGGVSSYNEQFFGPGTRLTVL.

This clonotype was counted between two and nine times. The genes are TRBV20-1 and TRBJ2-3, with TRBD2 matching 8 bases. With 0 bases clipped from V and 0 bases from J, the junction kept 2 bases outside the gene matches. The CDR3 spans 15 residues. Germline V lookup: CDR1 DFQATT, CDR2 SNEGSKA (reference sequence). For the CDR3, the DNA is TGCAGTGCTAGAGATCTAGCGGGTAGCACAGATACGCAGTATTTT. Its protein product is CSARDLAGSTDTQYF.

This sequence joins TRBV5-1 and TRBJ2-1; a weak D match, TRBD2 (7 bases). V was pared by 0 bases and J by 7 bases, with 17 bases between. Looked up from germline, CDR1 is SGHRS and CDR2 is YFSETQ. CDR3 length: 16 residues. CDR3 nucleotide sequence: TGCGCCAGCAGCTTGGAGAGTGGGAGGGGGTTTAATGAGCAGTTCTTC. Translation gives CASSLESGRGFNEQFF.

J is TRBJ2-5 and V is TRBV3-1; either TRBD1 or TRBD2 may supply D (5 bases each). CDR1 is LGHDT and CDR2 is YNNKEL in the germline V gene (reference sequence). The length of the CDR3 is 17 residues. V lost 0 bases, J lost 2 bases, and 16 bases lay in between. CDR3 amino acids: CASSQEGTEVQQETQYF. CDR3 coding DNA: TGTGCCAGCAGCCAAGAAGGGACCGAGGTGCAGCAAGAGACCCAGTACTTC.

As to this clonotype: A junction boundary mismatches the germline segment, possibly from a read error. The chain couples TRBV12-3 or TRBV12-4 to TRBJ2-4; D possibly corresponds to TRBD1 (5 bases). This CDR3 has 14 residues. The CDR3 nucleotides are TGTGCCAGCAGGTTAGGGGCCCGGAACAACATTCAGTACTTC. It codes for CASRLGARNNIQYF.

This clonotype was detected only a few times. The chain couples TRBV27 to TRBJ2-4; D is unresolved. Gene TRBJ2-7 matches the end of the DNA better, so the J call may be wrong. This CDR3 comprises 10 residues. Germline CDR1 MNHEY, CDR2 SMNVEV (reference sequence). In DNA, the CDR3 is TGTGCCAGCCCTATGGGCGAGCAGTACTTC. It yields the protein CASPMGEQYF.

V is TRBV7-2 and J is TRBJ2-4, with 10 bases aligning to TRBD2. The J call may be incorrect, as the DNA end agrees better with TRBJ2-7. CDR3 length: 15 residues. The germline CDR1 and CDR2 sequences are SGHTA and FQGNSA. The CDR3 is CASSSLAGDPYEQYF. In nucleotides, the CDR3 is TGTGCCAGCAGCTCGCTAGCGGGGGACCCCTACGAGCAGTACTTC.

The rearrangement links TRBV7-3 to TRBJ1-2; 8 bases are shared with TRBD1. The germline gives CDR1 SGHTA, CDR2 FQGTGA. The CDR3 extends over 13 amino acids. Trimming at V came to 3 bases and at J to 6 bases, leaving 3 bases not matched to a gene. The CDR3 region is CASSFSTGDGYTF. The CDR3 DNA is TGTGCCAGCAGCTTTTCGACAGGGGATGGCTACACCTTC.

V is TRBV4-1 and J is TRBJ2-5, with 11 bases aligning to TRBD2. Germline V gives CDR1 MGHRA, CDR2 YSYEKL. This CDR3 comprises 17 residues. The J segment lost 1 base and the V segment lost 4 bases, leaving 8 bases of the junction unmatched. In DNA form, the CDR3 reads TGCGCCAGCAGCCGCTCTTCGGGACTAGCGGTCCAAGAGACCCAGTACTTC. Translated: CASSRSSGLAVQETQYF.

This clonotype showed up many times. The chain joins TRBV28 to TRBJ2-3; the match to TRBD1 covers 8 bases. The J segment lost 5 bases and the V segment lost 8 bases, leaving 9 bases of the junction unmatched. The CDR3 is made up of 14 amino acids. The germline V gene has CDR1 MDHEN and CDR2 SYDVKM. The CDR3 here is CASGAGGSGDTQYF. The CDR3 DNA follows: TGTGCCAGCGGGGCAGGGGGCTCGGGAGATACGCAGTATTTT.

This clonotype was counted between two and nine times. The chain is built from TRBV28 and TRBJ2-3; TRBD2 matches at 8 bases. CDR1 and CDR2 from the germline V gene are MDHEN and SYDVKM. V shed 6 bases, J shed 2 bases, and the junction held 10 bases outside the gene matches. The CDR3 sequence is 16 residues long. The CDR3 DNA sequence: TGTGCCAGCAGCTTCCCGAGCGGGGGCCTCACAGATACGCAGTATTTT. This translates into CASSFPSGGLTDTQYF.

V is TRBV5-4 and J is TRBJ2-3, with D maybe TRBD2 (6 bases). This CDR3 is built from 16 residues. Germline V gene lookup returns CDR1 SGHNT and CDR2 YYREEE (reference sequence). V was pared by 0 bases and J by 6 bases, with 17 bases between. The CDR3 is CASSLVNSGPGDTQYF. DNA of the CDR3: TGTGCCAGCAGCTTGGTAAATAGCGGACCAGGGGATACGCAGTATTTT. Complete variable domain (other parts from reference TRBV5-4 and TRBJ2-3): ETGVTQSPTHLIKTRGQQVTLRCSSQSGHNTVSWYQQALGQGPQFIFQYYREEENGRGNFPPRFSGLQFPNYSSELNVNALELDDSALYLCASSLVNSGPGDTQYFGPGTRLTVL.

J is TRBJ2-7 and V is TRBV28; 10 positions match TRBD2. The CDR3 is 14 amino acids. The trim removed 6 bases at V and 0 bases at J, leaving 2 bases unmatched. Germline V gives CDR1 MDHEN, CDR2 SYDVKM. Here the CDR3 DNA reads TGTGCCAGCAGCATAGCGGGAGGCTCCTACGAGCAGTACTTC. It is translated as CASSIAGGSYEQYF.

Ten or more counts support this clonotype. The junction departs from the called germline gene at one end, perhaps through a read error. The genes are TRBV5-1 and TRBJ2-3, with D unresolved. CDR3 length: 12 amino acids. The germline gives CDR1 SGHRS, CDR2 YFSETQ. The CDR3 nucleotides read TGTGCCAGCAGTATAAGCACAGATACGCAGTATTTT. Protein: CASSISTDTQYF.

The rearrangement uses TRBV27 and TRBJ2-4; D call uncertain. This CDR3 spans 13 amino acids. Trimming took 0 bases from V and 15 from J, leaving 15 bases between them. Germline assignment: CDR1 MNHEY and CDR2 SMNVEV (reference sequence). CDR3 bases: TGTGCCAGCAGTTTATCCCTAACCTACGAGCTGTACTTC. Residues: CASSLSLTYELYF.

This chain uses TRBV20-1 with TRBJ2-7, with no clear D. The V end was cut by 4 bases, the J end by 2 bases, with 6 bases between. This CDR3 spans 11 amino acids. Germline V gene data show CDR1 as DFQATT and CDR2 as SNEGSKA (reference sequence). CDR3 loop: CSATYPYEQYF. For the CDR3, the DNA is TGCAGTGCTACATACCCCTACGAGCAGTACTTC.

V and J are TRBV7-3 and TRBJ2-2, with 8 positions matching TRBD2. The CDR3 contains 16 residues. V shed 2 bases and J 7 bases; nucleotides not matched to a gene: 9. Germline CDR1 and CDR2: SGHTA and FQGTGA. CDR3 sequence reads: CASSLYGRALNGELFF. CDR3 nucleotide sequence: TGTGCCAGCAGCTTATACGGGAGGGCCTTGAACGGGGAGCTGTTTTTT.

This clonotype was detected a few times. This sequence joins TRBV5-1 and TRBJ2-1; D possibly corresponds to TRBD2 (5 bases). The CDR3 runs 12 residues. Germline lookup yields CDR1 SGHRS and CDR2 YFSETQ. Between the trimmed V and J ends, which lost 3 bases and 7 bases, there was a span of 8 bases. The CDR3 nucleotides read TGCGCCAGCAGCTCACGGGAAAATGAGCAGTTCTTC. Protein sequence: CASSSRENEQFF.